These 24 T cell receptor beta chains were all obtained from the same sample, sequenced in a study of shared clonotypes between healthy human individuals. Method: immunoSEQ multiplex PCR; TCRdb's copy keeps in-frame clones and lacks some. The table records 2 million to 2.5 million clones, about 94% of them present only once. Input material: naive CD4+ T cells sorted from blood. The subset here: CD45RA+ positively selected. The source is a man aged 18-30 years in good health.

The chain uses TRBV11-2 and TRBJ2-1; D remains ambiguous. V was pared by 5 bases and J by 12 bases, with 11 bases between. The CDR3 length is 11 residues. In germline, CDR1 is SGHAT, CDR2 FQNNGV. The CDR3 reads CASSEVGSQFF. The CDR3 DNA follows: TGTGCCAGCAGCGAAGTGGGATCGCAGTTCTTC.

The rearrangement uses TRBV5-1 and TRBJ1-1; D possibly corresponds to TRBD1 (6 bases). CDR1 and CDR2 from the germline V gene are SGHRS and YFSETQ. This CDR3 comprises 12 residues. Trimming removed 2 bases from V and 6 bases from J, with 8 bases in between. This CDR3 is CASSLQGSEAFF. The CDR3 DNA reads as TGCGCCAGCAGCTTACAGGGTTCTGAAGCTTTCTTT.

The J gene is TRBJ2-3, the V gene TRBV7-3, with D possibly TRBD1 on 6 matching bases. The CDR3 is 14 amino acids. Germline CDR1 reads SGHTA; CDR2 reads FQGTGA. The V end lost 3 bases, the J end lost 3 bases, and 10 bases lay between the germline ends. DNA for the CDR3: TGTGCCAGCAGCTTTCGGCAGGGGACAGATACGCAGTATTTT. Amino acid sequence: CASSFRQGTDTQYF.

The genes are TRBV2 and TRBJ1-3; the D gene is possibly TRBD1 (5 bases). The germline V gene encodes CDR1 SNHLY and CDR2 FYNNEI. V lost 1 base to trimming and J lost 2 bases, with 9 bases between them. The CDR3 spans 15 residues. CDR3 DNA sequence: TGTGCCAGCAGTGAAGTTGTAGGGGCTGGAAACACCATATATTTT. Its protein product is CASSEVVGAGNTIYF.

The chain carries TRBV6-1 and TRBJ2-4; a weak D match, TRBD2 (5 bases). CDR1 is MNHNS and CDR2 is SASEGT in the germline V gene. The CDR3 is made up of 15 amino acids. Trimming took 2 bases from V and 1 from J, leaving 9 bases between them. CDR3 nucleotides: TGTGCCAGCAGTGAACTAGGAGGCGCCAAAAACATTCAGTACTTC. Translated: CASSELGGAKNIQYF.

The chain has TRBV11-2 and TRBJ2-1; D uncertain. This CDR3 is 14 amino acids long. V lost 0 bases, J lost 6 bases, and 9 bases lay in between. Looked up from germline, CDR1 is SGHAT and CDR2 is FQNNGV. CDR3 loop: CASSLDRTANEQFF. CDR3 nucleotide sequence: TGTGCCAGCAGCTTAGATAGGACGGCCAATGAGCAGTTCTTC.

The count of this clone is one. The chain joins TRBV6-5 to TRBJ1-2, with D maybe TRBD1 (6 bases). CDR1 and CDR2 from the germline V gene are MNHEY and SVGAGI. V lost 4 bases, J lost 7 bases, and 19 bases lay in between. This CDR3 has 15 residues. The chain's CDR3 is CASSSRPRTESGYTF. The CDR3 DNA reads TGTGCCAGCAGTTCTCGCCCGAGGACAGAAAGTGGCTACACCTTC.

CDR3 protein: CASSLGTGKADTQYF. Here the CDR3 DNA reads TGTGCCAGCAGTTTAGGGACAGGGAAGGCCGATACGCAGTATTTT. The chain recombines TRBV27 with TRBJ2-3; 9 bases match TRBD1. After removal of 2 bases from V and 6 bases from J, the junction contained 6 bases not matched to a gene. Germline CDR1 is MNHEY and CDR2 is SMNVEV (reference sequence). The CDR3 loop spans 15 amino acids.

This CDR3 reads CASSLGFGTDTQYF. The CDR3 region has the DNA TGTGCCAGCAGTCTAGGATTCGGCACAGATACGCAGTATTTT. This chain connects TRBV6-6 to TRBJ2-3, with D unclear. CDR3 length equals 14 residues. V was cut by 5 bases and J by 1 base, with 10 bases left in between. Per the germline V gene, CDR1 is MNHNY and CDR2 is SVGAGI (reference sequence).

CDR3 DNA sequence: TGTGCCAGCAGTGCCGGGACGGGGAGCTCTGGAAACACCATATATTTT. Translating gives CASSAGTGSSGNTIYF. The V gene is TRBV6-1, the J gene TRBJ1-3; tentative D call: TRBD1 (5 bases). This CDR3 is 16 amino acids long. Trimming shortened V by 4 bases and J by 0 bases, and 13 bases separated the two germline ends. Looked up from germline, CDR1 is MNHNS and CDR2 is SASEGT.

This rearrangement joins TRBV28 to TRBJ1-5, with D uncertain. Looked up from germline, CDR1 is MDHEN and CDR2 is SYDVKM. The V end lost 7 bases, the J end lost 9 bases, and 13 bases lay between the germline ends. This CDR3 contains 12 residues. CDR3 sequence: CASNPPGLPQHF. The CDR3, as DNA: TGTGCCAGCAACCCCCCCGGGTTGCCCCAGCATTTT.

The chain couples TRBV7-2 to TRBJ2-1; 7 bases match TRBD2. V was clipped by 1 base and J by 15 bases; unmatched bases: 9. From germline, CDR1 is SGHTA and CDR2 FQGNSA. This CDR3 region has 13 residues. This chain's CDR3 is CASSLGAGRAWFF. The CDR3 region has the DNA TGTGCCAGCAGCTTAGGAGCGGGGAGGGCCTGGTTCTTC. Full variable domain (rest looked up from reference TRBV7-2 and TRBJ2-1): GAGVSQSPSNKVTEKGKDVELRCDPISGHTALYWYRQSLGQGLEFLIYFQGNSAPDKSGLPSDRFSAERTGGSVSTLTIQRTQQEDSAVYLCASSLGAGRAWFFGPGTRLTVL.

Turning to this clone: A much larger clonotype is one base distant, so this may be a read error. Other DNA sequences within the sample encode an identical CDR3. This chain connects TRBV11-3 to TRBJ1-1, with D unclear. The V gene lost 0 bases and the J gene lost 2 bases, with 4 bases spanning the gap. In germline, CDR1 is SGHNT, CDR2 YENEEA. The CDR3 runs 13 residues. For the CDR3, the DNA is TGTGCCAGCAGCTTAGACGGAAACACTGAAGCTTTCTTT. It is translated as CASSLDGNTEAFF.

The V and J genes are TRBV6-5 and TRBJ1-2; unclear D gene. The germline gives CDR1 MNHEY, CDR2 SVGAGI. V gave up 5 bases and J gave up 7 bases, with 8 bases separating them. The CDR3 loop spans 11 amino acids. This CDR3 reads CASSDGSGYTF. For the CDR3, the DNA is TGTGCCAGCAGTGACGGATCTGGCTACACCTTC.

V usage is TRBV30 and J usage is TRBJ1-6; maybe TRBD1 (5 bases). V lost 3 bases and J lost 3, with 12 bases in between. There are 15 residues in the CDR3. CDR1 and CDR2 (germline): GTSNPN, SVGIG (reference sequence). CDR3 DNA sequence: TGTGCCTGGAGCGCGGTGAGGGGCTATAATTCACCCCTCCACTTT. It encodes CAWSAVRGYNSPLHF.

The chain links TRBV9 to TRBJ1-1; a possible D gene is TRBD1 (5 bases). Trimming pared 0 bases from V and 1 base from J, leaving 10 bases between. The V gene's germline CDR1 is SGDLS and CDR2 YYNGEE. This CDR3 spans 15 amino acids. The chain's CDR3 is CASSVEVRGNTEAFF. In DNA form, the CDR3 reads TGTGCCAGCAGCGTAGAGGTGAGGGGGAACACTGAAGCTTTCTTT.

The V call is TRBV30, the J call TRBJ2-5; a weak D match, TRBD1 (7 bases). In germline, CDR1 is GTSNPN, CDR2 SVGIG (reference sequence). V lost 2 bases and J lost 2, with 9 bases in between. CDR3 length: 13 residues. As DNA, the CDR3 is TGTGCCTGGAGTCAGGGGGGTCAAGAGACCCAGTACTTC. Amino acids: CAWSQGGQETQYF.

Note on this clone: Distinct nucleotide sequences in the sample also encode this CDR3. The rearrangement links TRBV6-5 to TRBJ1-1, with unresolved D. Germline-derived CDR1 and CDR2 are MNHEY and SVGAGI. CDR3 size: 14 residues. Trimming removed 2 bases at V and 0 bases at J, with 7 bases between. In DNA form, the CDR3 reads TGTGCCAGCAGTTACGGAACAGTGAACACTGAAGCTTTCTTT. This translates into CASSYGTVNTEAFF.

DNA for the CDR3: TGTGCCAGCTCACCCGACAGGGGGCTGAACACTGAAGCTTTCTTT. This encodes CASSPDRGLNTEAFF. The chain recombines TRBV18 with TRBJ1-1, with TRBD1 matching 10 bases. Germline V gene sequence: CDR1 KGHSH, CDR2 LQKENI. CDR3 size: 15 residues. J lost 0 bases, V lost 3 bases, and 1 base had no gene match.

The CDR3 region is CASSPFGTGNQPQHF. The CDR3 DNA sequence: TGTGCCAGCTCACCCTTCGGGACAGGTAATCAGCCCCAGCATTTT. The genes are TRBV18 and TRBJ1-5; 8 bases agree with TRBD1. The germline V gene has CDR1 KGHSH and CDR2 LQKENI. This CDR3 has 15 amino acids. With 3 bases clipped from V and 4 bases from J, the junction kept 5 bases outside the gene matches.

The chain is built from TRBV6-5 and TRBJ1-4; TRBD1 might be the D (5 bases). Looked up from germline, CDR1 is MNHEY and CDR2 is SVGAGI. The CDR3 loop spans 15 amino acids. Deletions cut 0 bases from V and 8 bases from J, with 13 bases between. CDR3 residues: CASSYSKGRGEKLFF. Here the CDR3 DNA reads TGTGCCAGCAGTTACTCGAAGGGAAGGGGCGAAAAACTGTTTTTT.

This clone showed up just once. This sequence joins TRBV7-2 and TRBJ2-7; 7 bases map to TRBD1. This CDR3 contains 13 residues. V lost 5 bases and J lost 6; bases outside the gene matches: 7. Germline CDR1 and CDR2: SGHTA and FQGNSA. CDR3 region: CASSADRVSEQYF. The DNA of the CDR3 is TGTGCCAGCAGCGCTGACAGGGTGAGCGAGCAGTACTTC.

With regard to this clone: Other nucleotide sequences from this sample produce the same CDR3. V and J are TRBV6-5 and TRBJ1-6, with 7 positions matching TRBD1. This CDR3 is built from 13 residues. Looked up from germline, CDR1 is MNHEY and CDR2 is SVGAGI. V lost 6 bases, J lost 7 bases, and 3 bases stayed unmatched. CDR3 amino acids: CASRATGNSPLHF. The CDR3 nucleotides read TGTGCCAGCAGGGCGACAGGGAATTCACCCCTCCACTTT.

This sequence joins TRBV9 and TRBJ2-7, with D possibly matching TRBD1 (5 bases). This CDR3 region has 15 residues. Trimming cost V 0 bases and J 2 bases, with 12 bases left between them. Germline CDR1 is SGDLS and CDR2 is YYNGEE. Here the CDR3 reads CASSVGGQPTYEQYF. Written as DNA, the CDR3 is TGTGCCAGCAGCGTAGGGGGCCAACCTACCTACGAGCAGTACTTC.